Sequencing of this T cell receptor beta chain was carried out in a study of blood T cell repertoires in COVID-19. As handled by the study authors: Reference gene primer amplification yielded estimated nucleated cell counts. Measured with immunoSEQ multiplex PCR; TCRdb has only the in-frame clones, and not every one. V and J calls and clone size follow that table, whereas D and trimming were derived from the DNA. The sample carries approximately 300,000 clones, about 85% recorded once. Participant ages covered roughly 18 to 89 years across 25 or so US areas. Germline CDR1 is SGHDT and CDR2 is YYEEEE. This CDR3 region has 15 residues. V gave up 2 bases and J gave up 3 bases; unmatched junction bases: 3.

Input material: PBMCs or T cells enriched from blood (not recorded which). This chain uses TRBV5-6 with TRBJ1-3; 9 bases match TRBD1. This sequence was found in a woman aged 25 to 39 who had been exposed to COVID-19. In DNA, the CDR3 is TGTGCCAGCAGCTTACAGGGGGCGAATGGAAACACCATATATTTT. It is translated as CASSLQGANGNTIYF.